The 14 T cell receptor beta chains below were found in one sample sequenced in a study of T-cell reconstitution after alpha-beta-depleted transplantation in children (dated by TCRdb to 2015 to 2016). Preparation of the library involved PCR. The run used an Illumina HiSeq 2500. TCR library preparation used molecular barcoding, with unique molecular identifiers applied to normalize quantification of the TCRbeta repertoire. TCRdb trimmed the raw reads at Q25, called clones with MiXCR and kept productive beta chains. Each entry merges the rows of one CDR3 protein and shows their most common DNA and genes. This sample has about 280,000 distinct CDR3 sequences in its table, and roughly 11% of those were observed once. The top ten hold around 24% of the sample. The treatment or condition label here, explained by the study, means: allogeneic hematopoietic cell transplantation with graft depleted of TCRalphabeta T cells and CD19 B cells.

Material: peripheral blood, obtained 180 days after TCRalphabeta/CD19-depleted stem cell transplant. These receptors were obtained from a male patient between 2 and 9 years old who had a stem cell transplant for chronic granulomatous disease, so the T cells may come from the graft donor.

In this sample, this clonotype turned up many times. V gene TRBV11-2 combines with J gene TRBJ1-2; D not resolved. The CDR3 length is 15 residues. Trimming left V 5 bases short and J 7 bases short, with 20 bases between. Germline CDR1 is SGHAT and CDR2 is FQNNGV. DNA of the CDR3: TGTGCCAGCAGCCTCTTGGGTGGGTTCAGTTCTGGCTACACCTTC. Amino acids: CASSLLGGFSSGYTF.

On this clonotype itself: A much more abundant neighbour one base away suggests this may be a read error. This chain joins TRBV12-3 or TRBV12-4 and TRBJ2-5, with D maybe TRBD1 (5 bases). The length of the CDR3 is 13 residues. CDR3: CANSPGFRETQYF. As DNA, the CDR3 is TGTGCCAACAGTCCAGGGTTCCGAGAGACCCAGTACTTC.

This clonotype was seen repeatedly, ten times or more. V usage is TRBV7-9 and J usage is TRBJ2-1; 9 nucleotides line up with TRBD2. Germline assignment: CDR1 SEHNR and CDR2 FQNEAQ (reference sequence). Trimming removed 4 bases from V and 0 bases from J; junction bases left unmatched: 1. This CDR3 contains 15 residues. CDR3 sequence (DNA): TGTGCCAGCAGCTCAGCGGGGGGCTCCTACAATGAGCAGTTCTTC. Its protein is CASSSAGGSYNEQFF.

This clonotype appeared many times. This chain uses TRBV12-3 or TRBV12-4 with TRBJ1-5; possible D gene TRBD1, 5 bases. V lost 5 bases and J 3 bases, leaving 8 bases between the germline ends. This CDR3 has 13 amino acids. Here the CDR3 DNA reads TGTGCCAGCAGTCGACAGCTCAATCAGCCCCAGCATTTT. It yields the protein CASSRQLNQPQHF.

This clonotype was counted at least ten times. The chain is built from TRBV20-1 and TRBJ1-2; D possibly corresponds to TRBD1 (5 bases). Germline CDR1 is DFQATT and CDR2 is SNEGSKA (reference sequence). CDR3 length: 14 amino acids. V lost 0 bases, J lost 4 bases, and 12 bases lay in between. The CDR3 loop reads CSARDDSYSYGYTF. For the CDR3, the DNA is TGCAGTGCTAGAGACGACAGTTACTCCTATGGCTACACCTTC.

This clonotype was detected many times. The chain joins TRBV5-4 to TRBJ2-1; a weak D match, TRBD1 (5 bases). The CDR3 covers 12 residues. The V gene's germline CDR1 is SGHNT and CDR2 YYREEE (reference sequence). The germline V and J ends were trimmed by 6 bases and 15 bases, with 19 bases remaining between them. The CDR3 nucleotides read TGTGCCAGCACCCCCATGGGGCGGCCACCGTTCTTC. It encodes CASTPMGRPPFF.

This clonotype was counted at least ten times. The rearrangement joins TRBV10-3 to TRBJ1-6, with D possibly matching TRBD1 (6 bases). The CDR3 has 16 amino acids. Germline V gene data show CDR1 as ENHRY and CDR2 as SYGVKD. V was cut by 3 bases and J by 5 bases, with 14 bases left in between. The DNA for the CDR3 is TGTGCCATCAGTGAAAGGGCGGCAGGGGATAATTCACCCCTCCACTTT. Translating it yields CAISERAAGDNSPLHF.

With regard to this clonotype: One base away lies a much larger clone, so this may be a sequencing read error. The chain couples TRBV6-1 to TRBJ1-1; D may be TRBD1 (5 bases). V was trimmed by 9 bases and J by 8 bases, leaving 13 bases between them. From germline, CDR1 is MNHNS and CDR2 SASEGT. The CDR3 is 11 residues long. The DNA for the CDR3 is TGTGCCAGTGACGGACGGGACGAAGCTTTCTTT. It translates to CASDGRDEAFF.

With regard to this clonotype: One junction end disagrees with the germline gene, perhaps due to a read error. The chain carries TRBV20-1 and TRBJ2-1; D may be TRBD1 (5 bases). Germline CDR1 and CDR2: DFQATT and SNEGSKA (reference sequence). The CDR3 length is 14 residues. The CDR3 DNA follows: TGCAGTGCTAGTGTATGGGGCCAAGACAATGAGCACTTCTTC. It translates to CSASVWGQDNEHFF.

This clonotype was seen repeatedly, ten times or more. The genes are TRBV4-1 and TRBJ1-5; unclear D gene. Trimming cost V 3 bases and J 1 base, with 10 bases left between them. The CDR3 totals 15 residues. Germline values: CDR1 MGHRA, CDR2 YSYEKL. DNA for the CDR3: TGCGCCAGCAGCCAGCCCACTAAGAGCAATCAGCCCCAGCATTTT. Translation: CASSQPTKSNQPQHF.

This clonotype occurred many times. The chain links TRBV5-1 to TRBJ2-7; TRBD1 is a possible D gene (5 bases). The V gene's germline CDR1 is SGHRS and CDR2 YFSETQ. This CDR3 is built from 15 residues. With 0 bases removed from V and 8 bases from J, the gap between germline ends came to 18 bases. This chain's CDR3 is CASSLGQPIYDQQYF. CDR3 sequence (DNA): TGCGCCAGCAGCTTGGGACAGCCGATTTACGACCAGCAGTACTTC.

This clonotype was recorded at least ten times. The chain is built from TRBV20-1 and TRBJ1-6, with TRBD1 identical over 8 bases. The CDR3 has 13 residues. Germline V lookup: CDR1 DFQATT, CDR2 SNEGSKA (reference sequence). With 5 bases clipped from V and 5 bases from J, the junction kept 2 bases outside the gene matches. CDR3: CSAPGQDNSPLHF. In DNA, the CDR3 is TGCAGTGCTCCGGGACAGGATAATTCACCCCTCCACTTT.

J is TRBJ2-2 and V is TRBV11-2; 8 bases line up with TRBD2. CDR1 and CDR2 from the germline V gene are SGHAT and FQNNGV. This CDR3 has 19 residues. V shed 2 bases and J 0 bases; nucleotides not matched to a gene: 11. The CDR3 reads CASSLYPPAGESNTGELFF. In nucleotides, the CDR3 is TGTGCCAGCAGCTTATATCCGCCAGCGGGAGAATCGAACACCGGGGAGCTGTTTTTT. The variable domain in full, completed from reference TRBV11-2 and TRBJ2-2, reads EAGVAQSPRYKIIEKRQSVAFWCNPISGHATLYWYQQILGQGPKLLIQFQNNGVVDDSQLPKDRFSAERLKGVDSTLKIQPAKLEDSAVYLCASSLYPPAGESNTGELFFGEGSRLTVL.

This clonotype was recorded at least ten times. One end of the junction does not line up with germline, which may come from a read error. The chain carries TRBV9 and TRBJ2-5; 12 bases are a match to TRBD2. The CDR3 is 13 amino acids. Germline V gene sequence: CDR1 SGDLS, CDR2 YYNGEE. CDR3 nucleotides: TGTGCCAGCAGCGCCCGACTAGCGGGGGTTCCAAGCTTC. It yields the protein CASSARLAGVPSF.